Listed below are T cell receptor beta chains from one sample, sequenced in a study of siplizumab effects on memory and regulatory T cells. Only in-frame clones appear in the TCRdb table, and some are missing; sequencing was by immunoSEQ multiplex PCR. The sample consists of roughly 25,000 clones, around 83% of them appearing once. Sequencing was carried out using memory CD4+ T cells sorted from blood. Receptor source: a human donor in good health. CDR3s include the opening cysteine and the closing phenylalanine or tryptophan. A D gene is named only where the DNA matches it firmly. Only some rows state a clone size, as once, few, many or a class for expanded clones.

D	V	size	J	CDR3	DNA
.	TRBV5-5	.	TRBJ2-2	CASSFGPNTGELFF	TGTGCCAGCAGCTTTGGTCCTAACACCGGGGAGCTGTTTTTT
.	TRBV19	.	TRBJ2-1	CASSTLGLGVYNEQFF	TGTGCCAGTAGTACTCTAGGGTTGGGGGTCTACAATGAGCAGTTCTTC
TRBD1	TRBV6-5	.	TRBJ1-5	CASMDRPNQPQHF	TGTGCCAGTATGGACAGGCCCAATCAGCCCCAGCATTTT
.	TRBV4-2	.	TRBJ1-1	CASSQAEGLHTEAFF	TGTGCCAGCAGCCAAGCCGAGGGGCTCCACACTGAAGCTTTCTTT
.	TRBV5-6	.	TRBJ2-4	CASSLAGVENIQYF	TGTGCCAGCAGCTTGGCCGGGGTTGAAAACATTCAGTACTTC
.	TRBV5-6	.	TRBJ2-1	CATTRDTMTYNEQFF	TGTGCCACTACAAGAGACACTATGACCTACAATGAGCAGTTCTTC
.	TRBV27	.	TRBJ2-7	CASRTRAVRVEQYF	TGTGCCAGCCGTACGAGGGCCGTTCGTGTCGAGCAGTACTTC
TRBD1	TRBV5-1	few	TRBJ2-3	CASSLVVRTGSTDTQYF	TGCGCCAGCAGCTTGGTCGTGCGGACAGGGAGCACAGATACGCAGTATTTT
.	TRBV10-3	.	TRBJ2-1	CAIKERAGLTYRSSYNEQFF	TGTGCCATCAAAGAAAGGGCGGGCCTCACCTATCGGAGCTCCTACAATGAGCAGTTCTTC
.	TRBV5-1	.	TRBJ2-2	CASSFEGTQNTGELFF	TGCGCCAGCAGCTTCGAAGGGACTCAGAACACCGGGGAGCTGTTTTTT
.	TRBV5-4	.	TRBJ1-4	CASSLGGLLNEKLFF	TGTGCCAGCAGCTTGGGGGGGCTCCTTAATGAAAAACTGTTTTTT
.	TRBV7-9	.	TRBJ1-1	CASNFRRYTEAFF	TGTGCCAGCAACTTCCGGAGGTACACTGAAGCTTTCTTT
.	TRBV7-2	.	TRBJ2-5	CASSSGRPVQETQYF	TGTGCCAGCAGCTCTGGGCGGCCGGTCCAAGAGACCCAGTACTTC
.	TRBV5-1	.	TRBJ2-5	CASSLTGLETQYF	TGCGCCAGCAGCTTGACAGGGTTAGAGACCCAGTACTTC
.	TRBV9	.	TRBJ1-1	CASSVGGKTEAFF	TGTGCCAGCAGCGTAGGGGGGAAGACTGAAGCTTTCTTT
TRBD1	TRBV6-1	.	TRBJ2-7	CASSREDRRNEQYF	TGTGCCAGCAGCCGAGAGGACAGGCGAAACGAGCAGTACTTC
TRBD1	TRBV18	.	TRBJ2-7	CASSPGTVTYEQYF	TGTGCCAGCTCACCTGGGACAGTCACGTACGAGCAGTACTTC
.	TRBV14	.	TRBJ1-1	CASSQVGLKNTEAFF	TGTGCCAGCAGCCAAGTCGGACTGAAGAACACTGAAGCTTTCTTT
TRBD2	TRBV18	.	TRBJ2-1	CASSHSGRGSSYNEQFF	TGTGCCAGCTCACATAGCGGGAGGGGATCCTCCTACAATGAGCAGTTCTTC
.	TRBV19	.	TRBJ1-5	CASSGQKAQPQHF	TGTGCCAGTAGTGGGCAGAAGGCTCAGCCCCAGCATTTT
.	TRBV7-4	few	TRBJ1-2	CASSSAGANYGYTF	TGTGCCAGCAGCTCCGCGGGAGCTAACTATGGCTACACCTTC
.	TRBV18	.	TRBJ2-5	CASSPPSFQETQYF	TGTGCCAGCTCACCACCGTCGTTCCAAGAGACCCAGTACTTC
.	TRBV19	.	TRBJ2-5	CASSTFTGTQETQYF	TGTGCCAGTAGTACCTTCACAGGGACCCAAGAGACCCAGTACTTC
.	TRBV4-3	.	TRBJ2-6	CASSQEAGTSGANVLTF	TGCGCCAGCAGCCAAGAAGCAGGGACCTCTGGGGCCAACGTCCTGACTTTC
TRBD2	TRBV6-1	.	TRBJ2-7	CASQLAGGPEQYF	TGTGCCAGCCAACTAGCGGGAGGGCCCGAGCAGTACTTC
TRBD1	TRBV18	.	TRBJ1-1	CASSQTTGTGAEAFF	TGTGCCAGCTCACAAACGACAGGGACCGGCGCTGAAGCTTTCTTT
TRBD1	TRBV4-1	.	TRBJ2-5	CASSLTGVGFQETQYF	TGCGCCAGCAGCCTAACAGGGGTAGGCTTCCAAGAGACCCAGTACTTC
TRBD2	TRBV7-2	.	TRBJ2-7	CASSYLGLAELSYEQYF	TGTGCCAGCAGCTACCTTGGTCTAGCGGAGTTATCCTACGAGCAGTACTTC
.	TRBV15	few	TRBJ1-5	CATSRDGTTRSSNQPQHF	TGTGCCACCAGCAGAGATGGGACCACTAGGTCGAGCAATCAGCCCCAGCATTTT
.	TRBV28	.	TRBJ1-5	CASSSSGTLNQPQHF	TGTGCCAGCAGTTCCTCCGGGACACTTAATCAGCCCCAGCATTTT
.	TRBV7-2	.	TRBJ2-1	CASSFGEAYNEQFF	TGTGCCAGCAGCTTCGGGGAGGCTTACAATGAGCAGTTCTTC
.	TRBV5-8	.	TRBJ2-2	CASSLVSGYTGELFF	TGTGCCAGCAGCTTGGTAAGCGGATACACCGGGGAGCTGTTTTTT
TRBD1	TRBV7-3	.	TRBJ2-2	CASSFTPTGVAGELFF	TGTGCCAGCAGCTTTACTCCGACAGGGGTGGCCGGGGAGCTGTTTTTT
.	TRBV10-1	.	TRBJ2-5	CASSEGWGSQETQYF	TGCGCCAGCAGTGAGGGTTGGGGGTCCCAAGAGACCCAGTACTTC
.	TRBV20-1	once	TRBJ2-1	CSVQAAGEQFF	TGCAGTGTCCAGGCTGCTGGTGAGCAGTTCTTC
TRBD1	TRBV5-1	.	TRBJ1-4	CASSFGQGNEKLFF	TGCGCCAGCAGCTTTGGACAGGGGAATGAAAAACTGTTTTTT
TRBD1	TRBV6-1	.	TRBJ2-7	CASSWDRSYEQYF	TGTGCCAGTAGCTGGGACAGGTCCTACGAGCAGTACTTC
.	TRBV10-3	.	TRBJ2-3	CAISEATGSSTDTQYF	TGTGCCATCAGTGAGGCTACAGGGTCTAGCACAGATACGCAGTATTTT
.	TRBV18	.	TRBJ1-1	CASSQLRENTEAFF	TGTGCCAGCTCGCAACTACGGGAGAACACTGAAGCTTTCTTT
TRBD1	TRBV19	once	TRBJ2-1	CAVGPGQGSNEQFF	TGTGCCGTCGGACCGGGACAGGGGAGCAATGAGCAGTTCTTC
TRBD1	TRBV5-4	.	TRBJ1-1	CASSLRQGAPTEAFF	TGTGCCAGCAGCTTGAGACAGGGGGCGCCCACTGAAGCTTTCTTT
.	TRBV5-1	.	TRBJ1-3	CASTDSNSGNTIYF	TGCGCCAGCACCGACAGCAACTCTGGAAACACCATATATTTT
.	TRBV6-1	.	TRBJ1-5	CASSESGNQPQHF	TGTGCCAGCAGTGAATCCGGCAATCAGCCCCAGCATTTT
TRBD2	TRBV28	.	TRBJ2-1	CASSKGGLAGVIEQFF	TGTGCCAGCAGTAAAGGGGGACTAGCGGGAGTTATTGAGCAGTTCTTC
.	TRBV7-8	.	TRBJ2-7	CASSLASASYEQYF	TGTGCCAGCAGCTTAGCTTCTGCATCCTACGAGCAGTACTTC
.	TRBV7-8	few	TRBJ2-7	CASSLAGRSSYEQYF	TGTGCCAGCAGCTTAGCGGGCAGAAGCTCCTACGAGCAGTACTTC
.	TRBV9	few	TRBJ2-1	CASSVSRQLAGPFF	TGTGCCAGCAGCGTATCCCGCCAACTAGCCGGTCCGTTCTTC
TRBD2	TRBV19	.	TRBJ2-3	CASNRRGGTDTQYF	TGTGCCAGTAACCGTCGCGGGGGGACAGATACGCAGTATTTT
TRBD2	TRBV7-9	.	TRBJ2-7	CASSLTAGGPYEQYF	TGTGCCAGCAGCTTAACGGCGGGAGGCCCCTACGAGCAGTACTTC
.	TRBV19	.	TRBJ1-5	CASSIGRDVIPQHF	TGTGCCAGTAGTATAGGCAGGGATGTTATCCCCCAGCATTTT
TRBD2	TRBV5-1	.	TRBJ2-3	CASSFGLAGEDTQYF	TGCGCCAGCAGCTTCGGACTAGCGGGAGAAGATACGCAGTATTTT
TRBD2	TRBV5-1	.	TRBJ2-5	CASTFGGTLAGYSQETQYF	TGCGCCAGCACCTTTGGGGGCACCCTAGCGGGATATTCCCAAGAGACCCAGTACTTC
TRBD2	TRBV13	.	TRBJ2-7	CASSYTGGEEQYF	TGTGCCAGCAGCTACACGGGAGGGGAAGAGCAGTACTTC